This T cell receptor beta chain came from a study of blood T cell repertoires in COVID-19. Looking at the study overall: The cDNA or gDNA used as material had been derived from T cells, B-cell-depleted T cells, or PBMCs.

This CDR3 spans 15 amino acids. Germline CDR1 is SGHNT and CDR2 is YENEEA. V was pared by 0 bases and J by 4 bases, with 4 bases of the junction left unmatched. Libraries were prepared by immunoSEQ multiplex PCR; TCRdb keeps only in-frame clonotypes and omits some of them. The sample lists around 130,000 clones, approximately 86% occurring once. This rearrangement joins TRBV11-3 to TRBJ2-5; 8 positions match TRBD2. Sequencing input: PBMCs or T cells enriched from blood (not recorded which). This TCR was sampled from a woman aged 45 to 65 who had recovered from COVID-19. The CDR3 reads CASSLDTSGRETQYF. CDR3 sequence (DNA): TGTGCCAGCAGCTTAGATACTAGCGGCAGAGAGACCCAGTACTTC.